These 17 T cell receptor beta chains were all obtained from the same sample, sequenced in a study of cytomegalovirus exposure and HLA in healthy donors. Vbeta (60) and Jbeta (13) primers were used in the PCR. Some clones are missing from TCRdb's copy, which holds only in-frame ones; the method was immunoSEQ multiplex PCR. The ten most abundant clones cover about 1.5% of a sample with 75,000 to 95,000 clones. Sequences were obtained from PBMCs. Every receptor here comes from a woman aged 55-69 years in good health and CMV-seronegative.

Points on this clone: This sample also contains other DNA sequences that code for the same CDR3. V and J are TRBV5-1 and TRBJ1-2, with 10 bases matching TRBD1. The V segment lost 4 bases and the J segment 8 bases; nucleotides outside the gene matches: 17. Germline V lookup: CDR1 SGHRS, CDR2 YFSETQ. The CDR3 runs 17 residues. The CDR3 region is CASSLQPPGQGVYGYTF. As DNA, the CDR3 is TGCGCCAGCAGCCTCCAACCTCCTGGACAGGGGGTCTACGGCTACACCTTC.

This sequence joins TRBV5-1 and TRBJ2-2, with TRBD2 matching 10 bases. The germline gives CDR1 SGHRS, CDR2 YFSETQ. The CDR3 length is 19 residues. Trimming took 4 bases from V and 0 from J; bases not matched to a gene: 12. This chain's CDR3 is CASSTFLAGANTNTGELFF. CDR3 nucleotide sequence: TGCGCCAGCAGCACGTTTCTAGCGGGAGCGAACACGAACACCGGGGAGCTGTTTTTT.

The rearrangement joins TRBV7-3 to TRBJ2-2; 10 positions agree with TRBD2. The germline V gene encodes CDR1 SGHTA and CDR2 FQGTGA. The CDR3 runs 15 residues. The junction had 10 bases not matched to a gene; V was cut back by 8 bases and J by 7 bases. This CDR3 reads CASRELAGEGGELFF. The CDR3 coding sequence is TGTGCCAGCCGGGAGCTAGCGGGAGAAGGCGGGGAGCTGTTTTTT. The complete variable domain, with remaining parts taken from reference TRBV7-3 and TRBJ2-2, reads GAGVSQTPSNKVTEKGKYVELRCDPISGHTALYWYRQSLGQGPEFLIYFQGTGAADDSGLPNDRFFAVRPEGSVSTLKIQRTERGDSAVYLCASRELAGEGGELFFGEGSRLTVL.

The chain recombines TRBV27 with TRBJ2-1; TRBD1 matches 10 bases. This CDR3 comprises 15 residues. Germline CDR1 and CDR2: MNHEY and SMNVEV (reference sequence). V lost 5 bases and J lost 4; bases outside the gene matches: 5. CDR3 nucleotides: TGTGCCAGCAGTCCGGGACAGGGGATGTACAATGAGCAGTTCTTC. It encodes CASSPGQGMYNEQFF.

The rearrangement links TRBV11-2 to TRBJ1-1; D possibly corresponds to TRBD1 (6 bases). V was trimmed by 4 bases and J by 2 bases, leaving 11 bases between them. Germline V gene sequence: CDR1 SGHAT, CDR2 FQNNGV. There are 14 residues in the CDR3. DNA for the CDR3: TGTGCCAGCAGCTGGACGGGACAAAACACTGAAGCTTTCTTT. This codes for CASSWTGQNTEAFF.

The rearrangement links TRBV10-3 to TRBJ1-1; 7 bases agree with TRBD1. There are 14 residues in the CDR3. The V gene end was trimmed by 2 bases and the J gene end by 7 bases; junction bases not matched to a gene: 7. Looked up from germline, CDR1 is ENHRY and CDR2 is SYGVKD. As DNA, the CDR3 is TGTGCCATCAGTGAGGAAACCGGGACAGTTGAAGCTTTCTTT. Protein: CAISEETGTVEAFF.

V is TRBV4-2 and J is TRBJ1-1; 10 bases agree with TRBD1. From germline, CDR1 is LGHNA and CDR2 YNFKEQ. After removal of 3 bases from V and 5 bases from J, the junction contained 3 bases not matched to a gene. This CDR3 region has 14 residues. In nucleotides, the CDR3 is TGTGCCAGCAGCCACGGACAGGGGGTAACTGAAGCTTTCTTT. Amino acids: CASSHGQGVTEAFF.

V gene TRBV4-1 combines with J gene TRBJ2-1; 8 bases map to TRBD1. The CDR3 is 14 residues long. J gave up 8 bases and V 1 base, and 4 bases lay outside the gene matches. Germline CDR1 is MGHRA and CDR2 is YSYEKL. In DNA form, the CDR3 reads TGCGCCAGCAGCCAAGGGACAGGGCTCGATGAGCAGTTCTTC. Translating it yields CASSQGTGLDEQFF.

The genes are TRBV28 and TRBJ2-3, with D maybe TRBD2 (5 bases). In germline, CDR1 is MDHEN, CDR2 SYDVKM. The V and J ends lost 3 bases and 2 bases respectively, with 12 bases between them. CDR3 length: 15 residues. Here the CDR3 DNA reads TGTGCCAGCAGTTTTGGAGCGGAGTACACAGATACGCAGTATTTT. It specifies CASSFGAEYTDTQYF.

The CDR3 DNA follows: TGTGCCAGCAGCCTCGGAGAGTACCAAGAGACCCAGTACTTC. Residues: CASSLGEYQETQYF. The chain has TRBV6-5 and TRBJ2-5, with D unclear. Germline values: CDR1 MNHEY, CDR2 SVGAGI. The CDR3 totals 14 residues. V was clipped by 6 bases and J by 0 bases, with 11 bases between them.

V gene TRBV4-3 combines with J gene TRBJ1-1; D is unresolved. Germline lookup yields CDR1 LGHNA and CDR2 YSLEER. V lost 0 bases, J lost 5 bases, and 7 bases lay in between. The length of the CDR3 is 13 residues. CDR3 DNA: TGCGCCAGCAGCCAAGAGGCCGAAACTGAAGCTTTCTTT. Translating gives CASSQEAETEAFF.

The gene calls are TRBV6-6 and TRBJ2-3; unclear D gene. The V gene's germline CDR1 is MNHNY and CDR2 SVGAGI (reference sequence). The CDR3 runs to 11 residues. Trimming left V 2 bases short and J 6 bases short, with 3 bases between. CDR3 in amino acids: CASSYQDTQYF. CDR3 coding DNA: TGTGCCAGCAGTTACCAGGATACGCAGTATTTT.

This chain uses TRBV7-2 with TRBJ2-7, with a weak D call TRBD2 (5 bases). The CDR3 extends over 14 amino acids. Germline CDR1 SGHTA, CDR2 FQGNSA. The V end lost 2 bases, the J end lost 2 bases, and 10 bases lay between the germline ends. CDR3 loop: CASSLSADAYEQYF. DNA for the CDR3: TGTGCCAGCAGCTTATCAGCGGATGCCTACGAGCAGTACTTC.

This chain uses TRBV11-2 with TRBJ2-2; 9 bases line up with TRBD1. After removal of 3 bases from V and 4 bases from J, the junction contained 9 bases not matched to a gene. This CDR3 has 17 residues. Looked up from germline, CDR1 is SGHAT and CDR2 is FQNNGV. CDR3 region: CASSFPGQGRGTGELFF. The CDR3 DNA follows: TGTGCCAGCAGCTTTCCGGGACAGGGCCGTGGCACCGGGGAGCTGTTTTTT.

The V gene is TRBV18, the J gene TRBJ2-2, with TRBD1 as a possible D gene (6 bases). There are 16 residues in the CDR3. Germline CDR1 KGHSH, CDR2 LQKENI. Deletions cut 6 bases from V and 3 bases from J, with 17 bases between. The CDR3 DNA sequence: TGTGCCAGCTCTTTCTCCCTCGCAGGGGACACCGGGGAGCTGTTTTTT. Translated: CASSFSLAGDTGELFF.

V and J are TRBV2 and TRBJ2-7; 10 bases map to TRBD1. The CDR3 covers 14 residues. The germline CDR1 and CDR2 sequences are SNHLY and FYNNEI. Trimming at V came to 6 bases and at J to 6 bases, leaving 8 bases not matched to a gene. The CDR3 reads CASSRGTGDREQYF. The DNA of the CDR3 is TGTGCCAGCAGCCGCGGGACAGGGGATCGCGAGCAGTACTTC.

This sequence joins TRBV11-2 and TRBJ2-7, with 8 bases aligning to TRBD2. The CDR3 totals 16 residues. Per the germline V gene, CDR1 is SGHAT and CDR2 is FQNNGV. J lost 2 bases, V lost 5 bases, and 11 bases had no gene match. Here the CDR3 DNA reads TGTGCCAGCAGCCCCTTTTCTAGCGGGTATACCTACGAGCAGTACTTC. It specifies CASSPFSSGYTYEQYF. Variable domain in full (rest from reference TRBV11-2 and TRBJ2-7): EAGVAQSPRYKIIEKRQSVAFWCNPISGHATLYWYQQILGQGPKLLIQFQNNGVVDDSQLPKDRFSAERLKGVDSTLKIQPAKLEDSAVYLCASSPFSSGYTYEQYFGPGTRLTVT.